This TCR beta chain is drawn from a study of shared clonotypes between healthy human individuals. Study-wide findings and caveats: The authors expected sequencing depth to affect clonotype sharing among donors. Naive subsets tended to show greater estimated richness than memory subsets.

For this clone: Its specificity is not known. This same CDR3 is encoded by further DNA sequences in the sample.

Running of the assay took place at deep level. 200 to 250 ng DNA, tens of thousands of T cell genomes, went into each sorted-subset replicate PCR. Repertoires were generated with immunoSEQ multiplex PCR, while TCRdb's copy carries only in-frame clones and drops some. This repertoire shows some 500,000 clones, about 95% found once; its top ten account for about 0.064%. Deletions cut 3 bases from V and 1 base from J, with 6 bases between. From germline, CDR1 is KGHSH and CDR2 LQKENI. The length of the CDR3 is 13 residues. The sample consisted of naive CD4+ T cells sorted from blood. Subset: CD45RA+ positively selected. This clonotype was obtained from a woman aged 25 to 39 in good health. The genes are TRBV18 and TRBJ1-1; D not resolved. The DNA for the CDR3 is TGTGCCAGCTCACCTCCAGGGAACACTGAAGCTTTCTTT. This encodes CASSPPGNTEAFF.